These 3 T cell receptor beta chains originate from one sample sequenced in a study of T cells after yellow fever vaccination. TCRdb fed the 5' RACE reads into MiXCR, producing one record per CDR3 protein. There are about 550,000 distinct CDR3 sequences in the sample; 15% to 20% occur only once, and roughly an eighth lies in the top ten. The source was PBMCs, collected 15 days after the yellow fever booster vaccination. These receptors originate from a man between 25 and 39 years old who received the YFV17D yellow fever vaccine.

The chain uses TRBV12-3 or TRBV12-4 and TRBJ1-5, with D possibly TRBD1 on 6 matching bases. V was pared by 5 bases and J by 5 bases, with 13 bases between. The CDR3 sequence is 14 residues long. The chain's CDR3 is CASSTTGNYQPQHF. CDR3 DNA: TGTGCCAGCAGTACTACAGGGAACTATCAGCCCCAGCATTTT.

A few counts support this clonotype. The rearrangement uses TRBV14 and TRBJ1-2, with no clear D. The CDR3 covers 14 residues. Germline lookup yields CDR1 SGHDN and CDR2 FVKESK. Trimming took 0 bases from V and 4 from J, leaving 9 bases between them. CDR3 sequence: CASSQDPAPYGYTF. CDR3 bases: TGTGCCAGCAGCCAAGACCCGGCACCCTATGGCTACACCTTC.

This clonotype has a handful of counts. The J gene is TRBJ2-2, the V gene TRBV5-1, with 9 bases matching TRBD1. The CDR3 covers 16 residues. The J segment lost 5 bases and the V segment lost 3 bases, leaving 8 bases of the junction unmatched. Per germline, CDR1 SGHRS and CDR2 YFSETQ. CDR3 sequence (DNA): TGCGCCAGCAGCTCCCTGTTACAGGGGGCTACCGGGGAGCTGTTTTTT. The encoded protein is CASSSLLQGATGELFF.